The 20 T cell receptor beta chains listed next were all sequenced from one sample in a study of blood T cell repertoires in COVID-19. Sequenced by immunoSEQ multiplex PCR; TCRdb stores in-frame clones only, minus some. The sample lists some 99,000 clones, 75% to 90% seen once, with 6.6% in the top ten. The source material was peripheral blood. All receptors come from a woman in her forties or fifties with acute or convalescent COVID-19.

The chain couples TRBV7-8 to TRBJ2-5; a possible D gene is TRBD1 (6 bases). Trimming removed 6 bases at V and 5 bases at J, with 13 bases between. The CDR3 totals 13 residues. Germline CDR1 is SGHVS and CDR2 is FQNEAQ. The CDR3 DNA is TGTGCCAGCAGAGCCACAGGGCCGGAGACCCAGTACTTC. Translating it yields CASRATGPETQYF.

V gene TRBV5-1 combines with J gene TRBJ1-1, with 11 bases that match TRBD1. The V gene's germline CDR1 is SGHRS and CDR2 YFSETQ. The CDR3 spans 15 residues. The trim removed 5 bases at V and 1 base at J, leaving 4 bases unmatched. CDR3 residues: CASRYGTGGNTEAFF. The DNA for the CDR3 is TGCGCCAGCAGGTACGGGACAGGGGGGAACACTGAAGCTTTCTTT.

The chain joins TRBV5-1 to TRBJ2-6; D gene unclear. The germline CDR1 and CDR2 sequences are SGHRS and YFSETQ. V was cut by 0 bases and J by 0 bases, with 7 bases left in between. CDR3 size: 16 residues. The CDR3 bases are TGCGCCAGCAGCTTGGAAGCCCTCTCTGGGGCCAACGTCCTGACTTTC. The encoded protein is CASSLEALSGANVLTF.

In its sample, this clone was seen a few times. The CDR3 DNA sequence: TGTGCCACCAGCAGACGCCGGTTAGCGGGGGCCCCAGGGAACACCGGGGAGCTGTTTTTT. It is translated as CATSRRRLAGAPGNTGELFF. The rearrangement joins TRBV15 to TRBJ2-2, with 9 bases fitting TRBD2. There are 20 residues in the CDR3. The germline V gene encodes CDR1 LNHNV and CDR2 YYDKDF (reference sequence). V shed 2 bases, J shed 1 base, and the junction held 14 bases outside the gene matches.

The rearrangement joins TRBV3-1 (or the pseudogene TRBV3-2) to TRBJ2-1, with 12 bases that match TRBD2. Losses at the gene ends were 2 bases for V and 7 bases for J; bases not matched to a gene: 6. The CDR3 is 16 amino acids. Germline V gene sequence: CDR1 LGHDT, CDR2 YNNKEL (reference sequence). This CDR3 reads CASSQLLAGGINEQFF. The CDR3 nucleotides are TGTGCCAGCAGCCAACTACTAGCGGGGGGTATAAATGAGCAGTTCTTC.

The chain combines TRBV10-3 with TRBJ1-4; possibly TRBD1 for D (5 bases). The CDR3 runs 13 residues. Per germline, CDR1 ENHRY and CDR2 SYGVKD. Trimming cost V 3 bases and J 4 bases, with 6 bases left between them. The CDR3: CAISDRDNEKLFF. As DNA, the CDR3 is TGTGCCATCAGTGACAGGGATAATGAAAAACTGTTTTTT.

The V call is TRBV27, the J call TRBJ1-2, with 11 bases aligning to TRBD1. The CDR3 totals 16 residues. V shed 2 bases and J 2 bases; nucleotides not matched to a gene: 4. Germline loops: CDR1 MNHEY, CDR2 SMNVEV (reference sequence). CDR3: CASSLRGQGANYGYTF. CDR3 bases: TGTGCCAGCAGTTTACGCGGACAGGGGGCGAACTATGGCTACACCTTC.

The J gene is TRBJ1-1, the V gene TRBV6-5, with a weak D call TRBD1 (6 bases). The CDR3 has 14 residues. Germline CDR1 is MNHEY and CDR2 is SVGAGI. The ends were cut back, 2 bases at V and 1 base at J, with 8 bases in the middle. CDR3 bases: TGTGCCAGCAGTTACCGGGGGGCGAACACTGAAGCTTTCTTT. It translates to CASSYRGANTEAFF.

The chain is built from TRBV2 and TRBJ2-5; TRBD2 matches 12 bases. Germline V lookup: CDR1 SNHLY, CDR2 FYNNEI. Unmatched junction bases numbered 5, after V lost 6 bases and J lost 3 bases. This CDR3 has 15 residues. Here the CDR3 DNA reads TGTGCCAGCAGCCCCCGACTAGCGGGGGAAGAGACCCAGTACTTC. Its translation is CASSPRLAGEETQYF.

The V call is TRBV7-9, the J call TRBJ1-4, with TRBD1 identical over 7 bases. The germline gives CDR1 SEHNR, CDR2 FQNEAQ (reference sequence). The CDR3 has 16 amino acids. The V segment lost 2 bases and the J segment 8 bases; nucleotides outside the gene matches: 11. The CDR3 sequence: CASSLQPGQLEEKLFF. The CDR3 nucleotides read TGTGCCAGCAGCTTACAACCGGGACAGCTGGAAGAAAAACTGTTTTTT.

Here the CDR3 DNA reads TGTGCCAGCAGCTTCAGGGGTAAAATTGACTATGGCTACACCTTC. It translates to CASSFRGKIDYGYTF. V and J are TRBV5-8 and TRBJ1-2, with D possibly matching TRBD1 (6 bases). The CDR3 totals 15 residues. CDR1 is SGHTS, CDR2 YDEGEE, per germline. The V gene lost 2 bases and the J gene lost 3 bases, with 14 bases spanning the gap. The full variable domain, completed using reference TRBV5-8 and TRBJ1-2, is EAGVTQSPTHLIKTRGQQATLRCSPISGHTSVYWYQQALGLGLQFLLWYDEGEERNRGNFPPRFSGRQFPNYSSELNVNALELEDSALYLCASSFRGKIDYGYTFGSGTRLTVV.

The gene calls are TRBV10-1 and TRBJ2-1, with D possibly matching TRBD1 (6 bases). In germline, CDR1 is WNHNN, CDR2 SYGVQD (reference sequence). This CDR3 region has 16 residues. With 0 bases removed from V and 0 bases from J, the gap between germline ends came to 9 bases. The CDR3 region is CASSESTQGSYNEQFF. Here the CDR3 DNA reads TGCGCCAGCAGTGAGTCGACACAGGGCTCCTACAATGAGCAGTTCTTC.

CDR3 residues: CAITGSTGELFF. In nucleotides, the CDR3 is TGTGCCATCACAGGGTCGACCGGGGAGCTGTTTTTT. The chain links TRBV12-3 or TRBV12-4 to TRBJ2-2; possible D gene TRBD1, 6 bases. This CDR3 is built from 12 residues. Trimming removed 10 bases at V and 5 bases at J, with 11 bases between.

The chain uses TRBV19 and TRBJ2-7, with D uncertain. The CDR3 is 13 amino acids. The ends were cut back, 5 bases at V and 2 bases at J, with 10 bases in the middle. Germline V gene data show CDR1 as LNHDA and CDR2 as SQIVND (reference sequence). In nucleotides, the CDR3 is TGTGCCAGTAGTCGGAGCCCCACCTACGAGCAGTACTTC. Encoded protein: CASSRSPTYEQYF.

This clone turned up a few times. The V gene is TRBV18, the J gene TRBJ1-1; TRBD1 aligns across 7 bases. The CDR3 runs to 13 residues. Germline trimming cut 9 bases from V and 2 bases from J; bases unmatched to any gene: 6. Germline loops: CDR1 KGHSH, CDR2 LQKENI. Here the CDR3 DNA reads TGTGCCAGTCACGGAGGGGGCAACACTGAAGCTTTCTTT. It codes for CASHGGGNTEAFF.

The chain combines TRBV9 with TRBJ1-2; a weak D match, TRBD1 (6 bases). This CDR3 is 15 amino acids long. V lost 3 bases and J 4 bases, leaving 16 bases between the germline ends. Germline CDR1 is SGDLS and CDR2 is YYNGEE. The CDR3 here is CASSATGRGLYGYTF. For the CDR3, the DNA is TGTGCCAGCAGCGCCACAGGGAGGGGACTCTATGGCTACACCTTC.

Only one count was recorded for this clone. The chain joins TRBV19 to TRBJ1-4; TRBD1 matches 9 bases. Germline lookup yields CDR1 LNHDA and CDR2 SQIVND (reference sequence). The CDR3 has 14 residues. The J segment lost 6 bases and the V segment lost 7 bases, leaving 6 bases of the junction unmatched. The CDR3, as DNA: TGTGCCAGTAAGACGGGACAGGGTGATGAAAAACTGTTTTTT. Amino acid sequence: CASKTGQGDEKLFF. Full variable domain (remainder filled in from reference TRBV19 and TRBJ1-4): DGGITQSPKYLFRKEGQNVTLSCEQNLNHDAMYWYRQDPGQGLRLIYYSQIVNDFQKGDIAEGYSVSREKKESFPLTVTSAQKNPTAFYLCASKTGQGDEKLFFGSGTQLSVL.

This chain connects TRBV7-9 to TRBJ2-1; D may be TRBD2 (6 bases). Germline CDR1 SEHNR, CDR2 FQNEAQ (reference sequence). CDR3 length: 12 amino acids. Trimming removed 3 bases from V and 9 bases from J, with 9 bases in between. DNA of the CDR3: TGTGCCAGCAGCTTTCGGGGGTTTGAGCAGTTCTTC. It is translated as CASSFRGFEQFF.

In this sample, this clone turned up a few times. CDR3 protein: CASSLAPANYGYTF. DNA for the CDR3: TGCGCCAGCAGCTTGGCCCCGGCTAACTATGGCTACACCTTC. The chain employs TRBV5-1 and TRBJ1-2; D is unresolved. The ends were cut back, 0 bases at V and 0 bases at J, with 6 bases in the middle. The V gene's germline CDR1 is SGHRS and CDR2 YFSETQ. The CDR3 extends over 14 amino acids.

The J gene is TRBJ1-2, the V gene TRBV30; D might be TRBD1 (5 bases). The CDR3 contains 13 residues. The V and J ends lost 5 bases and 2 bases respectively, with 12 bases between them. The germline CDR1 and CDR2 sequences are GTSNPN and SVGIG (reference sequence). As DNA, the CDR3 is TGTGCCTGGGGGAGGGGATGGAACTATGGCTACACCTTC. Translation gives CAWGRGWNYGYTF. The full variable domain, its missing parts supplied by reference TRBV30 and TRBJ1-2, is SQTIHQWPATLVQPVGSPLSLECTVEGTSNPNLYWYRQAAGRGLQLLFYSVGIGQISSEVPQNLSASRPQDRQFILSSKKLLLSDSGFYLCAWGRGWNYGYTFGSGTRLTVV.